The entry below describes one T cell receptor beta chain. Antigen: not known. A much larger clone sits a single nucleotide away, making a read error possible. Previously described methods and listed TCR primers were used for bulk TCR libraries. TCRdb processed the PCR reads anew with MiXCR; each CDR3 protein has one entry. This sample has some 320,000 distinct CDR3 sequences, with about a fifth found just once. This sample was included in a study of molecular identifiers for immune sequencing clone quantification. Study-wide results and limits: Spiked TCR RNA from one Jurkat cell reportedly showed up when mixed among one million naive cells. Naive cells had under 1% of molecules in clones above 20 RNA copies, effectors over 99%.

Specimen: naive CD8+ T cells from blood, with Jurkat cell RNA spiked in. Subset noted: FACS-sorted CD8+CD4-CCR7+CD45RA+ naive T cells. This sequence originates from a human donor in good health. Some libraries in this study had Jurkat cell RNA spiked in.

CDR3 sequence (DNA): TGTGCCAGCAGTTTTCCGGTCGGGATGGCGGAGGAAGAACTGTTTTTT. This sequence encodes CASSFPVGMAEEELFF. This chain joins TRBV7-9 and TRBJ1-4; D ambiguous. Trimming shortened V by 6 bases and J by 12 bases, and 26 bases separated the two germline ends. Germline assignment: CDR1 SEHNR and CDR2 FQNEAQ (reference sequence). The CDR3 runs to 16 residues.